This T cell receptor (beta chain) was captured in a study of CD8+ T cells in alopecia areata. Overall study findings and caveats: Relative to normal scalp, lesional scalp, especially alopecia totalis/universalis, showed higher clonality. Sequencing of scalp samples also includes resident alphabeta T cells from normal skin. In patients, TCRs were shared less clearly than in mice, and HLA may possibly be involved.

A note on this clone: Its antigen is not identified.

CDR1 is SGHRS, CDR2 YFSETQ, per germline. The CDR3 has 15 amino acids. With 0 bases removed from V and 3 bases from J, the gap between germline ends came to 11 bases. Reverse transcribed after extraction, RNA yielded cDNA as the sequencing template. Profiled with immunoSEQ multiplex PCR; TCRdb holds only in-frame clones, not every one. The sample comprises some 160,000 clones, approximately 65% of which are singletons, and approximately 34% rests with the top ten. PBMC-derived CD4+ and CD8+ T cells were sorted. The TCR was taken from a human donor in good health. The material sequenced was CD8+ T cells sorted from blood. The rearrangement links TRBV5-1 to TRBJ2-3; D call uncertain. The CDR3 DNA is TGCGCCAGCAGCTTGGAACAGATGGCTACAGATACGCAGTATTTT. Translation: CASSLEQMATDTQYF.